Below, 12 T cell receptor beta chains from the same sample are listed, as sequenced in a study of beta chain features in type 1 diabetes. The study, taken as a whole, reports: When Type 1 diabetes patients were examined, their TCRB CDR3s proved moderately but significantly shorter in all four CD4+ subsets.

Reverse transcription of all isolated RNA meant that expressed TCRB transcripts were sequenced. The data were produced by immunoSEQ multiplex PCR, yet TCRdb's version contains in-frame clones alone and is incomplete. The table records 150,000 to 200,000 clones, 9% to 10% of them present only once. Their antigens are not known. Specimen: central memory CD4+ T cells from blood. All receptors come from a woman aged 30 to 39 with type 1 diabetes.

This clone was observed a handful of times. The chain is built from TRBV28 and TRBJ2-5; D is unresolved. V lost 2 bases, J lost 0 bases, and 4 bases lay in between. Germline V gives CDR1 MDHEN, CDR2 SYDVKM. CDR3 length equals 13 residues. The CDR3 DNA reads TGTGCCAGCAGTTTACTCTACCAAGAGACCCAGTACTTC. Protein product: CASSLLYQETQYF.

The chain carries TRBV30 and TRBJ2-5, with 7 positions matching TRBD1. Looked up from germline, CDR1 is GTSNPN and CDR2 is SVGIG (reference sequence). This CDR3 has 13 residues. J gave up 5 bases and V 3 bases, and 6 bases lay outside the gene matches. This CDR3 is CAWRKGGPETQYF. In DNA form, the CDR3 reads TGTGCCTGGAGGAAAGGGGGCCCCGAGACCCAGTACTTC. Full variable domain (outside the CDR3, taken from reference TRBV30 and TRBJ2-5): SQTIHQWPATLVQPVGSPLSLECTVEGTSNPNLYWYRQAAGRGLQLLFYSVGIGQISSEVPQNLSASRPQDRQFILSSKKLLLSDSGFYLCAWRKGGPETQYFGPGTRLLVL.

This sequence joins TRBV7-9 and TRBJ2-1, with 9 bases lining up with TRBD1. J was trimmed by 8 bases and V by 5 bases; bases with no gene match: 10. CDR1 and CDR2 from the germline V gene are SEHNR and FQNEAQ (reference sequence). This CDR3 contains 15 residues. The CDR3 DNA sequence: TGTGCCAGCAGCCTTCGGGACAGGGCAAGCGATGAGCAGTTCTTC. Protein: CASSLRDRASDEQFF. The whole variable domain, filled in from reference TRBV7-9 and TRBJ2-1, reads DTGVSQNPRHKITKRGQNVTFRCDPISEHNRLYWYRQTLGQGPEFLTYFQNEAQLEKSRLLSDRFSAERPKGSFSTLEIQRTEQGDSAMYLCASSLRDRASDEQFFGPGTRLTVL.

This clone has just a few counts. V is TRBV30 and J is TRBJ2-2; 8 bases are a match to TRBD1. Germline loops: CDR1 GTSNPN, CDR2 SVGIG (reference sequence). The CDR3 sequence is 18 residues long. J gave up 6 bases and V 3 bases, and 18 bases lay outside the gene matches. The CDR3 bases are TGTGCCTGGAGCACCCTAAACCTCAGGGGGCCTGGGTCCGGGGAGCTGTTTTTT. This sequence encodes CAWSTLNLRGPGSGELFF. Variable domain in full (rest from reference TRBV30 and TRBJ2-2): SQTIHQWPATLVQPVGSPLSLECTVEGTSNPNLYWYRQAAGRGLQLLFYSVGIGQISSEVPQNLSASRPQDRQFILSSKKLLLSDSGFYLCAWSTLNLRGPGSGELFFGEGSRLTVL.

This clone has only a few counts. This chain connects TRBV28 to TRBJ2-3, with 10 bases aligning to TRBD1. The V gene's germline CDR1 is MDHEN and CDR2 SYDVKM. The CDR3 consists of 15 residues. Unmatched junction bases numbered 6, after V lost 3 bases and J lost 6 bases. The CDR3 protein is CASSFSGTGVDTQYF. The CDR3 DNA reads TGTGCCAGCAGTTTCTCAGGGACAGGGGTGGATACGCAGTATTTT.

V usage is TRBV4-1 and J usage is TRBJ1-2, with no clear D. Germline loops: CDR1 MGHRA, CDR2 YSYEKL. The CDR3 has 14 amino acids. Trimming shortened V by 4 bases and J by 5 bases, and 14 bases separated the two germline ends. This CDR3 is CASSPPNSGYGYTF. CDR3 coding DNA: TGCGCCAGCAGCCCCCCGAACTCGGGGTATGGCTACACCTTC.

This chain joins TRBV18 and TRBJ1-4; TRBD1 might be the D (5 bases). Germline V gives CDR1 KGHSH, CDR2 LQKENI. The CDR3 is 13 amino acids. V gave up 4 bases and J gave up 5 bases, with 8 bases separating them. This chain's CDR3 is CASSLTENEKLFF. The CDR3, as DNA: TGTGCCAGCTCACTGACAGAGAATGAAAAACTGTTTTTT.

The chain has TRBV6-6 and TRBJ2-1; no firm D call. This CDR3 contains 14 residues. In germline, CDR1 is MNHNY, CDR2 SVGAGI (reference sequence). Trimming stripped 4 bases from V and 0 bases from J, with 7 bases between. For the CDR3, the DNA is TGTGCCAGCAGTTCAGCGAGCTCCTACAATGAGCAGTTCTTC. Encoded protein: CASSSASSYNEQFF.

Concerning this clone: One junction end disagrees with the germline gene, perhaps due to a read error. J is TRBJ1-2 and V is TRBV6-5; 7 nucleotides agree with TRBD1. The CDR3 is 14 residues long. The V gene's germline CDR1 is MNHEY and CDR2 SVGAGI. The chain's CDR3 is CAISADRVTYGYTF. CDR3 sequence (DNA): TGTGCCATCAGTGCAGACAGGGTGACTTATGGCTACACCTTC.

The gene calls are TRBV28 and TRBJ1-5; D perhaps matches TRBD1 (5 bases). The CDR3 runs 13 residues. The germline gives CDR1 MDHEN, CDR2 SYDVKM. The germline V and J ends were trimmed by 6 bases and 9 bases, with 15 bases remaining between them. The CDR3 DNA follows: TGTGCCAGCAGCCCAGGAGGGGAATGGCCCCAGCATTTT. This codes for CASSPGGEWPQHF.

The chain uses TRBV5-1 and TRBJ2-6; D is undetermined. Trimming stripped 3 bases from V and 4 bases from J, with 8 bases between. Germline loops: CDR1 SGHRS, CDR2 YFSETQ. CDR3 length: 14 amino acids. This chain's CDR3 is CASSSSVGANVLTF. DNA of the CDR3: TGCGCCAGCAGCTCCTCGGTGGGGGCCAACGTCCTGACTTTC.

Only a few counts were recorded for this clone. The chain has TRBV7-8 and TRBJ2-7; tentatively, D is TRBD2 (6 bases). The CDR3 sequence is 16 residues long. V gave up 5 bases and J gave up 1 base, with 18 bases separating them. Germline V gene data show CDR1 as SGHVS and CDR2 as FQNEAQ. In DNA form, the CDR3 reads TGTGCCAGCAGCGCATCTGGGGCTAGCGCGTCCTACGAGCAGTACTTC. Translated: CASSASGASASYEQYF.